The 30 T cell receptor beta chains in this list originate from one sample, sequenced in a study of T cell responses to AZD1222 COVID-19 vaccine. The repertoire was sequenced with immunoSEQ multiplex PCR; TCRdb's copy has only in-frame clones and lacks some. The sample comprises more than 150,000 clones, around 92% of which are singletons, and about 10% rests with the top ten. Material: peripheral blood, obtained on day 0 of AZD1222 vaccination. These receptors were collected from an adult in good health.

A note on this clone: Sequence at one end of the junction differs from germline and may be a read error. The V call is TRBV10-2, the J call TRBJ2-5; D gene ambiguous. Per the germline V gene, CDR1 is WSHSY and CDR2 is SAAADI. The CDR3 is made up of 13 amino acids. The CDR3 is CPSSQLGWGTQYF. The DNA of the CDR3 is TGCCCCAGCAGTCAACTGGGTTGGGGGACCCAGTACTTC.

The chain combines TRBV3-1 (or the pseudogene TRBV3-2) with TRBJ1-2; TRBD1 might be the D (6 bases). V gave up 0 bases and J gave up 7 bases, with 12 bases separating them. The CDR3 consists of 14 residues. Per germline, CDR1 LGHDT and CDR2 YNNKEL (reference sequence). The CDR3 nucleotides are TGTGCCAGCAGCCAAGATAGGTTAGGGGGTGGCTACACCTTC. Amino acids: CASSQDRLGGGYTF.

To note about this clone: Other DNA sequences in the same sample also yield this CDR3. V gene TRBV5-1 combines with J gene TRBJ2-2; D gene unclear. Germline CDR1 is SGHRS and CDR2 is YFSETQ. Trimming pared 0 bases from V and 0 bases from J, leaving 6 bases between. The CDR3 extends over 15 amino acids. This CDR3 is CASSLGRSNTGELFF. CDR3 sequence (DNA): TGCGCCAGCAGCTTGGGTCGATCGAACACCGGGGAGCTGTTTTTT.

V and J are TRBV18 and TRBJ1-2; possible D gene TRBD1, 5 bases. The CDR3 loop spans 15 amino acids. Germline V lookup: CDR1 KGHSH, CDR2 LQKENI. Trimming took off 4 bases at V and 8 bases at J, with 20 bases between the two ends. The CDR3 DNA reads as TGTGCCAGCTCACAACCGGGACGGCAGGTTAAAGGCTACACCTTC. Translated, it gives CASSQPGRQVKGYTF. Full variable domain (outside the CDR3, taken from reference TRBV18 and TRBJ1-2): NAGVMQNPRHLVRRRGQEARLRCSPMKGHSHVYWYRQLPEEGLKFMVYLQKENIIDESGMPKERFSAEFPKEGPSILRIQQVVRGDSAAYFCASSQPGRQVKGYTFGSGTRLTVV.

The chain uses TRBV5-5 and TRBJ1-3, with no clear D. The CDR3 extends over 14 amino acids. Trimming left V 0 bases short and J 0 bases short, with 4 bases between. Germline V CDR1 and CDR2: SGHKS, YYEKEE (reference sequence). In DNA form, the CDR3 reads TGTGCCAGCAGCTTGGGTTACTCTGGAAACACCATATATTTT. Amino acids: CASSLGYSGNTIYF.

The chain employs TRBV4-3 and TRBJ1-2, with a tentative D call TRBD1 (6 bases). Germline CDR1 is LGHNA and CDR2 is YSLEER. The CDR3 consists of 18 residues. Trimming took 3 bases from V and 8 from J, leaving 28 bases between them. The CDR3 sequence: CASSHTPGDSGAAGGYTF. In DNA, the CDR3 is TGCGCCAGCAGCCACACACCAGGGGACTCAGGGGCCGCCGGCGGCTACACCTTC.

The chain joins TRBV7-2 to TRBJ1-1, with 9 bases identical to TRBD1. Per germline, CDR1 SGHTA and CDR2 FQGNSA. This CDR3 is built from 16 residues. Germline trimming cut 6 bases from V and 0 bases from J; bases unmatched to any gene: 8. As DNA, the CDR3 is TGTGCCAGCAGGCCGGGACAGGGAGGTATGAACACTGAAGCTTTCTTT. Translation gives CASRPGQGGMNTEAFF.

This chain connects TRBV19 to TRBJ1-5, with TRBD1 matching 7 bases. The CDR3 length is 15 residues. Germline V lookup: CDR1 LNHDA, CDR2 SQIVND (reference sequence). Trimming at V came to 4 bases and at J to 6 bases, leaving 9 bases not matched to a gene. The CDR3 coding sequence is TGTGCCAGTAGTAACCGACAGGGTGGGGGTCAGCCCCAGCATTTT. It codes for CASSNRQGGGQPQHF.

The rearrangement uses TRBV7-8 and TRBJ2-1; TRBD2 matches 11 bases. The junction had 6 bases not matched to a gene; V was cut back by 4 bases and J by 7 bases. CDR1 is SGHVS and CDR2 is FQNEAQ in the germline V gene. CDR3 length equals 15 residues. CDR3 nucleotide sequence: TGTGCCAGCAGCTGGAGTAGCGGGAGGGTTAATGAGCAGTTCTTC. Translation: CASSWSSGRVNEQFF.

The V call is TRBV19, the J call TRBJ1-2; possibly TRBD1 for D (5 bases). CDR3 length: 14 residues. V lost 5 bases, J lost 6 bases, and 16 bases lay in between. The germline CDR1 and CDR2 sequences are LNHDA and SQIVND (reference sequence). The CDR3 DNA sequence: TGTGCCAGTAGTCCCCTACTGGGGGACCATGGCTACACCTTC. Encoded protein: CASSPLLGDHGYTF.

The V gene is TRBV5-1, the J gene TRBJ2-1; 12 positions match TRBD2. Germline V gene data show CDR1 as SGHRS and CDR2 as YFSETQ. J was trimmed by 8 bases and V by 4 bases; bases with no gene match: 10. The CDR3 totals 16 residues. The CDR3 coding sequence is TGCGCCAGCAGCCCCTGGACTAGCGGGGAAATTGATGAGCAGTTCTTC. This encodes CASSPWTSGEIDEQFF.

This chain connects TRBV6-1 to TRBJ1-5; D gene ambiguous. In germline, CDR1 is MNHNS, CDR2 SASEGT. Trimming took 0 bases from V and 7 from J, leaving 4 bases between them. The CDR3 is 12 residues long. The CDR3 nucleotides read TGTGCCAGCAGTGAAGCAGGGCAGCCCCAGCATTTT. Translating gives CASSEAGQPQHF.

Only one count was recorded for this clone. This chain links TRBV10-3 with TRBJ1-2, with 7 nucleotides matching TRBD1. Germline V gene data show CDR1 as ENHRY and CDR2 as SYGVKD. The CDR3 is made up of 16 amino acids. With 4 bases clipped from V and 6 bases from J, the junction kept 14 bases outside the gene matches. The CDR3 here is CAISGRLLTGIDGYTF. CDR3 nucleotides: TGTGCCATCAGTGGCCGACTCTTGACAGGGATCGATGGCTACACCTTC.

V is TRBV30 and J is TRBJ2-5; D ambiguous. The V and J ends lost 1 base and 10 bases respectively, with 16 bases between them. This CDR3 region has 13 residues. Germline CDR1 GTSNPN, CDR2 SVGIG (reference sequence). CDR3 amino acids: CAWSGTATKGQYF. The CDR3, as DNA: TGTGCCTGGAGTGGGACGGCCACCAAGGGCCAGTACTTC.

The V gene is TRBV11-2, the J gene TRBJ2-7; no reliable D call. The V end was cut by 2 bases, the J end by 7 bases, with 21 bases between. CDR3 length: 16 amino acids. Germline V lookup: CDR1 SGHAT, CDR2 FQNNGV. CDR3 amino acids: CASSLKVVRANGEQYF. In nucleotides, the CDR3 is TGTGCCAGCAGCTTAAAGGTCGTAAGGGCTAACGGTGAGCAGTACTTC.

The chain links TRBV11-2 to TRBJ1-6; the match to TRBD1 covers 7 bases. From germline, CDR1 is SGHAT and CDR2 FQNNGV. Trimming removed 5 bases from V and 9 bases from J; junction bases left unmatched: 10. There are 15 residues in the CDR3. CDR3 bases: TGTGCCAGCAGCGAAGGACAGGACGGGGTTTCACCCCTCCACTTT. This gives the protein CASSEGQDGVSPLHF.

CDR3 sequence reads: CASSQRSLRQSRNAGELFF. The CDR3 DNA sequence: TGCGCCAGCAGCCAAAGATCCTTAAGACAGTCGAGGAATGCCGGGGAGCTGTTTTTT. J is TRBJ2-2 and V is TRBV4-1; D is perhaps TRBD1 (5 bases). The CDR3 contains 19 residues. Germline CDR1 reads MGHRA; CDR2 reads YSYEKL. The ends were cut back, 2 bases at V and 6 bases at J, with 25 bases in the middle.

Comments on this clone: Within the sample, other DNA sequences also encode this same CDR3. The J gene is TRBJ2-3, the V gene TRBV18; no firm D call. Germline V CDR1 and CDR2: KGHSH, LQKENI. The CDR3 runs 12 residues. The V and J ends lost 3 bases and 0 bases respectively, with 1 base between them. CDR3 nucleotide sequence: TGTGCCAGCTCACCTAGCACAGATACGCAGTATTTT. Its translation: CASSPSTDTQYF.

The rearrangement links TRBV10-3 to TRBJ2-7; D is undetermined. The germline V gene has CDR1 ENHRY and CDR2 SYGVKD. This CDR3 spans 14 amino acids. The V gene lost 3 bases and the J gene lost 7 bases, with 16 bases spanning the gap. CDR3 sequence reads: CAISDSGGVGEQYV. In DNA form, the CDR3 reads TGTGCCATCAGTGACTCCGGTGGGGTGGGGGAGCAGTACGTC.

V gene TRBV5-1 combines with J gene TRBJ2-1; TRBD2 matches 10 bases. The ends lost 6 bases at V and 5 bases at J; junction bases unmatched: 8. Per the germline V gene, CDR1 is SGHRS and CDR2 is YFSETQ. This CDR3 has 15 amino acids. CDR3 in amino acids: CASTERGGLDNEQFF. The CDR3 DNA follows: TGCGCCAGCACTGAGCGGGGGGGCCTGGACAATGAGCAGTTCTTC.

Only one count was recorded for this clone. The chain uses TRBV2 and TRBJ2-2; D uncertain. CDR3 length: 13 residues. From germline, CDR1 is SNHLY and CDR2 FYNNEI. Between the trimmed V and J ends, which lost 6 bases and 3 bases, there was a span of 8 bases. CDR3: CASRPRYTGELFF. The CDR3 DNA sequence: TGTGCCAGCAGACCCAGATACACCGGGGAGCTGTTTTTT.

V and J are TRBV19 and TRBJ1-2; TRBD1 aligns across 12 bases. V lost 7 bases, J lost 4 bases, and 10 bases stayed unmatched. The CDR3 has 16 amino acids. Per the germline V gene, CDR1 is LNHDA and CDR2 is SQIVND (reference sequence). For the CDR3, the DNA is TGTGCCAGTACCCCAAAGGGACAGGGGGCTATCTATGGCTACACCTTC. Its protein product is CASTPKGQGAIYGYTF.

This chain uses TRBV4-3 with TRBJ1-4, with 10 bases fitting TRBD1. Germline V gives CDR1 LGHNA, CDR2 YSLEER. The junction had 4 bases not matched to a gene; V was cut back by 1 base and J by 8 bases. The CDR3 spans 15 residues. In DNA, the CDR3 is TGCGCCAGCAGCCAAGGAGGGACAGGGGTGGAAAAACTGTTTTTT. As protein: CASSQGGTGVEKLFF.

The chain recombines TRBV28 with TRBJ1-5; the match to TRBD1 covers 8 bases. J gave up 3 bases and V 1 base, and 5 bases lay outside the gene matches. The CDR3 loop spans 16 amino acids. Per the germline V gene, CDR1 is MDHEN and CDR2 is SYDVKM. CDR3 DNA sequence: TGTGCCAGCAGTTTATTCGGGACAGGACCCAATCAGCCCCAGCATTTT. It specifies CASSLFGTGPNQPQHF.

The V and J genes are TRBV3-1 (or the pseudogene TRBV3-2) and TRBJ2-5; 8 bases align to TRBD2. The trim removed 10 bases at V and 9 bases at J, leaving 22 bases unmatched. The germline V gene encodes CDR1 LGHDT and CDR2 YNNKEL (reference sequence). CDR3 size: 16 residues. The CDR3: CATQGLAGGASGAQYF. DNA for the CDR3: TGTGCCACCCAGGGGCTTGCGGGAGGCGCCTCCGGGGCCCAGTACTTC.

This chain joins TRBV5-1 and TRBJ2-1, with 7 bases aligning to TRBD1. The ends lost 2 bases at V and 8 bases at J; junction bases unmatched: 7. CDR1 and CDR2 from the germline V gene are SGHRS and YFSETQ. This CDR3 has 14 amino acids. Written as DNA, the CDR3 is TGCGCCAGCAGCTTTAGTGAGGGGGCCCATGAGCAGTTCTTC. It specifies CASSFSEGAHEQFF.

This chain uses TRBV7-2 with TRBJ1-1; no firm D call. Germline assignment: CDR1 SGHTA and CDR2 FQGNSA. This CDR3 is built from 13 residues. V lost 4 bases, J lost 6 bases, and 12 bases lay in between. DNA of the CDR3: TGTGCCAGCAGCTACCGGGCGGGTGCTGAAGCTTTCTTT. It yields the protein CASSYRAGAEAFF.

This clone occurred once. The chain has TRBV7-2 and TRBJ1-5; D possibly corresponds to TRBD1 (6 bases). The CDR3 is made up of 13 amino acids. Trimming removed 5 bases from V and 7 bases from J, with 12 bases in between. Germline CDR1 is SGHTA and CDR2 is FQGNSA. The CDR3 reads CASSIQGKQPQHF. The CDR3, as DNA: TGTGCCAGCAGCATACAGGGTAAACAGCCCCAGCATTTT.

The J gene is TRBJ1-2, the V gene TRBV30; D not certain. Germline loops: CDR1 GTSNPN, CDR2 SVGIG (reference sequence). CDR3 length: 11 residues. V shed 5 bases and J shed 12 bases, with 16 bases lying between them. CDR3 in amino acids: CAWSREGHNTF. In DNA, the CDR3 is TGTGCCTGGTCCCGCGAGGGTCATAACACCTTC.

J is TRBJ2-1 and V is TRBV19; 11 nucleotides match TRBD1. This CDR3 contains 15 residues. Germline V CDR1 and CDR2: LNHDA, SQIVND (reference sequence). V trimming: 11 bases; J trimming: 9 bases; junction bases outside the gene matches: 15. The CDR3 DNA reads as TGTGCCGTCGGGCGAGGGGGACAGGGGGTCATTGAGCAGTTCTTC. This encodes CAVGRGGQGVIEQFF.